These T cell receptor beta chains were read from a single sample in a study of blood T cell repertoires in COVID-19. Using immunoSEQ multiplex PCR, the repertoire was profiled, and TCRdb retains in-frame clones only, with some absent. The sample yields 90,000 to 120,000 clones, around four fifths seen once. Material for sequencing was peripheral blood. The receptors originated from a man in his 70s with acute or convalescent COVID-19. Both conserved end residues are part of each CDR3. A D gene is named only where the DNA matches it firmly. A clone size is listed for some rows: how often the clone was seen (once, few, many), or a class if it is expanded.

.	TRBV10-2	TRBJ2-3	.	CASSVQGTDTQYF	TGCGCCAGCAGTGTCCAGGGCACAGATACGCAGTATTTT
.	TRBV7-3	TRBJ2-2	TRBD2	CASSPFSGGPLISNTGELFF	TGTGCCAGCAGCCCCTTTAGCGGGGGACCGCTTATATCGAACACCGGGGAGCTGTTTTTT
.	TRBV10-3	TRBJ1-2	TRBD1	CAISEGAGQGKGYTF	TGTGCCATCAGCGAGGGAGCGGGACAGGGGAAGGGCTACACCTTC
.	TRBV28	TRBJ2-1	TRBD2	CASSLWTGGSYNEQFF	TGTGCCAGCAGTTTATGGACGGGGGGCTCCTACAATGAGCAGTTCTTC
.	TRBV5-4	TRBJ1-2	.	CASSLVGGYGYTF	TGTGCCAGCAGCTTGGTCGGTGGCTATGGCTACACCTTC
.	TRBV5-8	TRBJ1-5	.	CASSWGGTDNQPQHF	TGTGCCAGCAGCTGGGGAGGGACGGACAATCAGCCCCAGCATTTT
.	TRBV19	TRBJ1-5	.	CASSHTQGYSAQPQHF	TGTGCCAGTAGTCACACACAGGGATACTCGGCTCAGCCCCAGCATTTT
.	TRBV9	TRBJ2-7	.	CASSVDPPPLPITSYEQYF	TGTGCCAGCAGCGTAGACCCCCCCCCTTTACCTATAACCTCCTACGAGCAGTACTTC
.	TRBV29-1	TRBJ2-3	.	CSVVQAFLDLTQYF	TGCAGCGTTGTCCAAGCCTTCCTAGATCTGACGCAGTATTTT
.	TRBV6-5	TRBJ2-7	TRBD2	CASSYSSSGGPYEQYF	TGTGCCAGCAGTTACTCGTCTAGCGGGGGACCCTACGAGCAGTACTTC
once	TRBV15	TRBJ1-2	.	CATSFQDYGYTF	TGTGCCACCAGCTTCCAGGACTATGGCTACACCTTC
.	TRBV2	TRBJ1-3	.	CASRLGSSGNTIYF	TGTGCCAGCAGACTCGGGAGCTCTGGAAACACCATATATTTT
.	TRBV13	TRBJ1-1	.	CASSFSRGWTEAFF	TGTGCCAGCAGCTTTTCAAGGGGGTGGACTGAAGCTTTCTTT
.	TRBV19	TRBJ2-3	.	CASTDKGQANTDTQYF	TGTGCCAGTACTGATAAGGGGCAGGCAAACACAGATACGCAGTATTTT
.	TRBV6-5	TRBJ2-7	TRBD1	CASSYFGTGGFEQYF	TGTGCCAGCAGTTACTTCGGGACAGGGGGCTTCGAGCAGTACTTC